This TCR beta chain originates from a study of PD-1 blockade in classical Hodgkin lymphoma. The overall study: Patients in the cohort were put on intravenous nivolumab, 3 mg/kg every 2 weeks.

TCRdb's copy holds only in-frame clones and misses some; the assay was immunoSEQ multiplex PCR. Seen here are more than 35,000 clones, approximately 82% observed once, and the top ten hold 15% to 20%. Comment on this clone: No antigen is known for it.

Study results and limitations: Complete responders matched newly diagnosed patients in baseline diversity. Newly diagnosed patients reportedly had lower baseline TCR diversity than healthy donors.

Germline CDR1 is LGHNA and CDR2 is YSLEER. This CDR3 contains 15 residues. V was pared by 3 bases and J by 1 base, with 2 bases of the junction left unmatched. Every patient relapsed after autologous stem cell transplantation, and brentuximab vedotin exposure varied. Patients had relapsed/refractory classical Hodgkin lymphoma with complete response, partial response or progressive disease as best response. The specimen comprised peripheral blood mononuclear cells (PBMCs), sampled before the second cycle of nivolumab. This TCR came from a human donor with classical Hodgkin lymphoma. The chain employs TRBV4-3 and TRBJ2-5; 10 nucleotides agree with TRBD1. CDR3 residues: CASSQGTGVQETQYF. The DNA of the CDR3 is TGCGCCAGCAGCCAGGGGACAGGGGTCCAAGAGACCCAGTACTTC.